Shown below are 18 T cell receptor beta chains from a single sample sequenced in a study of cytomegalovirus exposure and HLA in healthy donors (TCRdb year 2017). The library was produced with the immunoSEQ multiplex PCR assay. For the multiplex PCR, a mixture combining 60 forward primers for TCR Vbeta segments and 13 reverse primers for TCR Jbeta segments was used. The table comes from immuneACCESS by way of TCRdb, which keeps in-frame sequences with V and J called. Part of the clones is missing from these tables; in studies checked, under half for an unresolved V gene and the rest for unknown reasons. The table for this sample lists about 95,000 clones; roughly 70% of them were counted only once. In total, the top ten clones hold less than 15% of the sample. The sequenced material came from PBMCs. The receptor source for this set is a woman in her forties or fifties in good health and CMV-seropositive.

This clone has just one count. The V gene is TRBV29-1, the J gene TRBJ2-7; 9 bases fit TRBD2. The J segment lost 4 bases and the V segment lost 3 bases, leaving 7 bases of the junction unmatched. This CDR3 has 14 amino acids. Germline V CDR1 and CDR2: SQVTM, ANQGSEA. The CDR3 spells CSVEREGLQYEQYF. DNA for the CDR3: TGCAGCGTTGAGCGGGAGGGTCTCCAATACGAGCAGTACTTC.

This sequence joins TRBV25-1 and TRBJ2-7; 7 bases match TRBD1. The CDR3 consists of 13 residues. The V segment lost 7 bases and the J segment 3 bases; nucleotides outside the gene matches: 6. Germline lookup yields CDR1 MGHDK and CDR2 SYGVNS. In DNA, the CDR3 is TGTGCCAGCAAAGGGACAGAGTTCTACGAGCAGTACTTC. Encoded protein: CASKGTEFYEQYF.

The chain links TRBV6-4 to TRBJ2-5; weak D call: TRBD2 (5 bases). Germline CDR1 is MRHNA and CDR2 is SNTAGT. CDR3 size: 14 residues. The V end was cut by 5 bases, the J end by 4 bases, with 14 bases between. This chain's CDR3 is CASSQDYNSETQYF. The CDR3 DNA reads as TGTGCCAGCAGTCAAGACTATAACTCAGAGACCCAGTACTTC.

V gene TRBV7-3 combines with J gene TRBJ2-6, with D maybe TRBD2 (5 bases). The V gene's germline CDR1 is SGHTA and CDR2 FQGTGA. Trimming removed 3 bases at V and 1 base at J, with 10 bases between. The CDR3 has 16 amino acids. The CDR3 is CASSLRERSGANVLTF. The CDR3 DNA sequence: TGTGCCAGCAGCTTGAGGGAGCGGTCTGGGGCCAACGTCCTGACTTTC.

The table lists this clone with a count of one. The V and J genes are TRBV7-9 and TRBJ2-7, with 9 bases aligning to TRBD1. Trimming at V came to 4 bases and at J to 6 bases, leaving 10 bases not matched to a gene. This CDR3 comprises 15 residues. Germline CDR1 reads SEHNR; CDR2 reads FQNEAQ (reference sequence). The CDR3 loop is CASSCGTGSLCEQYF. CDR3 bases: TGTGCCAGCAGCTGCGGGACAGGGAGTTTATGCGAGCAGTACTTC.

The chain's CDR3 is CASSPGKIPYEQYF. The CDR3 region has the DNA TGTGCCAGCAGCCCCGGGAAGATACCCTACGAGCAGTACTTC. The chain couples TRBV27 to TRBJ2-7, with a tentative D call TRBD2 (5 bases). The CDR3 is 14 residues long. From germline, CDR1 is MNHEY and CDR2 SMNVEV (reference sequence). The V end lost 6 bases, the J end lost 2 bases, and 14 bases lay between the germline ends.

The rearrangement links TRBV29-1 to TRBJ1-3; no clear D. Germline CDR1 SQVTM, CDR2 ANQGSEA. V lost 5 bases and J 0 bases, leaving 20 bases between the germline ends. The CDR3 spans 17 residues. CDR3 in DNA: TGCAGCGTTCGGGTTCGACTAGATCCGAACTCTGGAAACACCATATATTTT. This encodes CSVRVRLDPNSGNTIYF.

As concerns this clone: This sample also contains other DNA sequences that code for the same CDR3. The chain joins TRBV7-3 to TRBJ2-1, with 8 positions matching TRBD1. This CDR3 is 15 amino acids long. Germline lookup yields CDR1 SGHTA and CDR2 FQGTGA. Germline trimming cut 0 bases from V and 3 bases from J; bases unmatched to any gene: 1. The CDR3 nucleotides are TGTGCCAGCAGCTTAACAACAGGGGGCTACAATGAGCAGTTCTTC. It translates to CASSLTTGGYNEQFF.

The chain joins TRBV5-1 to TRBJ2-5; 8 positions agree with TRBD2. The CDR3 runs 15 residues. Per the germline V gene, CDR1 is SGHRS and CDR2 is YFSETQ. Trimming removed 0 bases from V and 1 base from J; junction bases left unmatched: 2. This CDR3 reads CASSLDGRAQETQYF. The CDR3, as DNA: TGCGCCAGCAGCTTGGACGGGAGGGCCCAAGAGACCCAGTACTTC.

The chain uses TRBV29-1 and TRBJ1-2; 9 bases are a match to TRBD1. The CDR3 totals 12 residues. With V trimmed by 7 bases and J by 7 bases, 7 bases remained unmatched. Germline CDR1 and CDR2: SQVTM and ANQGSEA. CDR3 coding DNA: TGCAGCGCTGGACAGGGGTCGCTTGGCTACACCTTC. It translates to CSAGQGSLGYTF.

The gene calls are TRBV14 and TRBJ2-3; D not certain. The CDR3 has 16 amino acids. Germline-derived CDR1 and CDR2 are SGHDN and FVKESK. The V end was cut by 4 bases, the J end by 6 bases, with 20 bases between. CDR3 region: CASSPSPQTARDTQYF. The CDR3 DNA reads TGTGCCAGCAGCCCCTCGCCACAAACAGCCAGGGATACGCAGTATTTT.

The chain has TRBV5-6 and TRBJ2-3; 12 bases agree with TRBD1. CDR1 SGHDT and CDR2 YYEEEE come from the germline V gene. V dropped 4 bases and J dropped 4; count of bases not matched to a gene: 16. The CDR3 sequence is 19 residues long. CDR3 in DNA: TGTGCCAGCAGCCAGGGGGGGACAGGGGGCGATCTGTTTGCAGATACGCAGTATTTT. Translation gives CASSQGGTGGDLFADTQYF. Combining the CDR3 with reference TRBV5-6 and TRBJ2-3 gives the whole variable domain DAGVTQSPTHLIKTRGQQVTLRCSPKSGHDTVSWYQQALGQGPQFIFQYYEEEERQRGNFPDRFSGHQFPNYSSELNVNALLLGDSALYLCASSQGGTGGDLFADTQYFGPGTRLTVL.

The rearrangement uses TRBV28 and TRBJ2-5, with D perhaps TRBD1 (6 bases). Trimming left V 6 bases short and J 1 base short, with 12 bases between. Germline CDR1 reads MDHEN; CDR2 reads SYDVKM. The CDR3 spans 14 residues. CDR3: CASRRQGGQETQYF. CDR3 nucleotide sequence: TGTGCCAGCAGAAGGCAAGGGGGCCAAGAGACCCAGTACTTC.

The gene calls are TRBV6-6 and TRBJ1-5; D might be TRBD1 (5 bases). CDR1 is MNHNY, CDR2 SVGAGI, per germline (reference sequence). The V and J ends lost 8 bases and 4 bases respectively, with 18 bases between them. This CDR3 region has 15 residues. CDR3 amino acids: CASAPFQGLNQPQHF. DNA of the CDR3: TGTGCCAGCGCTCCATTTCAGGGCTTAAATCAGCCCCAGCATTTT.

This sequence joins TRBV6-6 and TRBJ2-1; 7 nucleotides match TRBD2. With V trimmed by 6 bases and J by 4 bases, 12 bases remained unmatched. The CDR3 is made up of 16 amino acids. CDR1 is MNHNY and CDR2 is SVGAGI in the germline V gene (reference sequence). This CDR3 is CASSSGNQRGYNEQFF. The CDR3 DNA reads TGTGCCAGCAGCTCCGGGAACCAGCGGGGATACAATGAGCAGTTCTTC.

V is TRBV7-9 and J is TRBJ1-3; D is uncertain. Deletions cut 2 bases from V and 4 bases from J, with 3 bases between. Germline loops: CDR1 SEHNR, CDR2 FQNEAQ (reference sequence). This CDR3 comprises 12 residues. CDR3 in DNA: TGTGCCAGCAGCTTACGGGGAAACACCATATATTTT. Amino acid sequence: CASSLRGNTIYF.

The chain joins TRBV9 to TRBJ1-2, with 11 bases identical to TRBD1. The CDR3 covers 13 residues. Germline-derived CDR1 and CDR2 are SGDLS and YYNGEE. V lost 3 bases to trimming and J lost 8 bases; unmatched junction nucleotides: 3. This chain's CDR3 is CASSARTGGGYTF. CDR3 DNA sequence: TGTGCCAGCAGCGCCAGGACAGGGGGCGGCTACACCTTC. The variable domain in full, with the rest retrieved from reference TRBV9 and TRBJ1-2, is DSGVTQTPKHLITATGQRVTLRCSPRSGDLSVYWYQQSLDQGLQFLIQYYNGEERAKGNILERFSAQQFPDLHSELNLSSLELGDSALYFCASSARTGGGYTFGSGTRLTVV.

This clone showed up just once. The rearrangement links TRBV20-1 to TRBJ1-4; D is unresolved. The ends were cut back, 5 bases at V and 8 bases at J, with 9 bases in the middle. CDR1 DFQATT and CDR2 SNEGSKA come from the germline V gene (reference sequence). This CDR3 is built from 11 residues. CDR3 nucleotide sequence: TGCAGTGCTTTTGGGCCGGAAAAACTGTTTTTT. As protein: CSAFGPEKLFF.